Listed below are T cell receptor beta chains from one sample, sequenced in a study of shared clonotypes between healthy human individuals. The table came from immunoSEQ multiplex PCR; TCRdb's copy has only in-frame clones and leaves some out. The sample shows some 1.5 million clones, roughly 97% of them seen only once. Sequences were obtained from naive CD4+ T cells sorted from blood. The receptors were sampled from a man younger than 40 in good health. Each CDR3 is given with its conserved first and last residue. Each record gives: clone size, D gene, J gene, V gene, CDR3 length, CDR3 DNA, CDR3 protein. D genes are given only for firm matches. Clone size is given for some rows only: seen once, a few or many times, or a class if the clone is expanded.

>-|TRBD1|TRBJ2-3|TRBV15|15
TGTGCCACCAGCACCCTGACAGGGGACACAGATACGCAGTATTTT
CATSTLTGDTDTQYF
>-|-|TRBJ1-1|TRBV6-5|14
TGTGCCAGCAGCGGCGGGGGTATGAACACTGAAGCTTTCTTT
CASSGGGMNTEAFF
>-|TRBD1|TRBJ1-2|TRBV28|15
TGTGCCAGCAGTCTCCCCGGGACAGTCAACTATGGCTACACCTTC
CASSLPGTVNYGYTF
>once|-|TRBJ1-3|TRBV2|15
TGTGCCAGCAGTCCTCGGGGAGGGACTGGAAACACCATATATTTT
CASSPRGGTGNTIYF
>-|TRBD2|TRBJ2-1|TRBV11-2|15
TGTGCCAGCAGCTTCCTAGCGGGCTCCTACAATGAGCAGTTCTTC
CASSFLAGSYNEQFF
>-|-|TRBJ1-5|TRBV5-8|16
TGTGCCAGCAGCTTCACAACAGATTATAGCAATCAGCCCCAGCATTTT
CASSFTTDYSNQPQHF
>-|TRBD2|TRBJ2-1|TRBV27|18
TGTGCCAGCAGTTTACGGGGGGGCAGGGCTTCCCCTTACAATGAGCAGTTCTTC
CASSLRGGRASPYNEQFF
>-|-|TRBJ2-3|TRBV5-1|16
TGCGCCAGCAGCTTGGGGGGCGGAGAACACACAGATACGCAGTATTTT
CASSLGGGEHTDTQYF
>-|-|TRBJ2-7|TRBV5-6|16
TGTGCCAGCAGCTTGGAGGGGGAGCTGCGGCACTACGAGCAGTACTTC
CASSLEGELRHYEQYF
>-|TRBD2|TRBJ2-3|TRBV5-1|15
TGCGCCAGCAGCTCAGGACTAGCGGGAGCCGATACGCAGTATTTT
CASSSGLAGADTQYF
>-|TRBD1|TRBJ2-7|TRBV11-2|15
TGTGCCAGCAGCTTCGGACAGGGTGGCTCCTACGAGCAGTACTTC
CASSFGQGGSYEQYF
>-|-|TRBJ1-1|TRBV2|13
TGTGCCAGCAGCGTGGAGGGAAACACTGAAGCTTTCTTT
CASSVEGNTEAFF
>-|-|TRBJ2-7|TRBV14|15
TGTGCCAGCAGCCCACGGGAGTTGAGGTTCCACGAGCAGTACTTC
CASSPRELRFHEQYF